This T cell receptor beta chain was observed in a study of T cell responses to AZD1222 COVID-19 vaccine. The data were produced by immunoSEQ multiplex PCR, yet TCRdb's version contains in-frame clones alone and is incomplete. The sample records about 130,000 clones, around 90% being singletons. Looked up from germline, CDR1 is GTSNPN and CDR2 is SVGIG (reference sequence). The CDR3 extends over 14 amino acids. V lost 5 bases and J 2 bases, leaving 12 bases between the germline ends. The starting material was peripheral blood, obtained on day 0 of MenACWY control vaccination. This chain connects TRBV30 to TRBJ1-4; D may be TRBD1 (5 bases). The sequence was collected from an adult in good health. CDR3 coding DNA: TGTGCCTGGGATCAGGGTTTCACTAATGAAAAACTGTTTTTT. Protein sequence: CAWDQGFTNEKLFF.